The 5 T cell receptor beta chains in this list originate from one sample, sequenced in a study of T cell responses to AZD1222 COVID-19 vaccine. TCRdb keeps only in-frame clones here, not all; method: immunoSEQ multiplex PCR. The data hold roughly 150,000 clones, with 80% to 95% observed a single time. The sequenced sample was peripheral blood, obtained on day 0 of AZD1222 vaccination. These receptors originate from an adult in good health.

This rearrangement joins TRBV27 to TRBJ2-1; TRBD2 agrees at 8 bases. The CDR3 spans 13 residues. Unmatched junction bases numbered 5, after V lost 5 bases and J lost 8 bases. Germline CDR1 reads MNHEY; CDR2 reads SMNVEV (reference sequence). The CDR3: CASSHHSGDEQFF. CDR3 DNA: TGTGCCAGCAGTCACCATAGCGGGGATGAGCAGTTCTTC.

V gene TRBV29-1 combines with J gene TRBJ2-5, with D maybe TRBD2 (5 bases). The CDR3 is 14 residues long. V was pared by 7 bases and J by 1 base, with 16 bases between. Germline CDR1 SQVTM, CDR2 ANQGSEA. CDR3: CSAQTGLLQETQYF. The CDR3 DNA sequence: TGCAGCGCCCAAACTGGACTCCTCCAAGAGACCCAGTACTTC.

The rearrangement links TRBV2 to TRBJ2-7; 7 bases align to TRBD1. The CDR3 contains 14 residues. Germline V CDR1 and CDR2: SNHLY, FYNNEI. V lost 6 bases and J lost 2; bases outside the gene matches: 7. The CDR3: CASSPRQGPYEQYF. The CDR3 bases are TGTGCCAGCAGCCCCAGACAGGGCCCCTACGAGCAGTACTTC. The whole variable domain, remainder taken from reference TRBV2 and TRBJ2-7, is EPEVTQTPSHQVTQMGQEVILRCVPISNHLYFYWYRQILGQKVEFLVSFYNNEISEKSEIFDDQFSVERPDGSNFTLKIRSTKLEDSAMYFCASSPRQGPYEQYFGPGTRLTVT.

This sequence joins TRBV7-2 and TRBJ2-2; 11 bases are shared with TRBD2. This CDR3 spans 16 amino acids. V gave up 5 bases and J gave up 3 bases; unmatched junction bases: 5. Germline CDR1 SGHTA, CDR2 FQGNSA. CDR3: CASSPVAGGYTGELFF. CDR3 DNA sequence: TGTGCCAGCAGCCCAGTAGCGGGAGGGTACACCGGGGAGCTGTTTTTT.

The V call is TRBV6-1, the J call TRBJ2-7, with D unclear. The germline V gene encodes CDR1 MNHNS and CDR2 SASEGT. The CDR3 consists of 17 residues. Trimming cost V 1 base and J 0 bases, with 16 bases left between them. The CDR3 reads CASSEELVAPSSYEQYF. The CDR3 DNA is TGTGCCAGCAGTGAAGAACTTGTGGCTCCGAGCTCCTACGAGCAGTACTTC.